These T cell receptor beta chains were read from a single sample in a study of cytomegalovirus exposure and HLA in healthy donors. Produced via immunoSEQ multiplex PCR; TCRdb's table is partial and in-frame only. The sample records approximately 150,000 clones, approximately 84% being singletons. The sequencing input was PBMCs. The receptor source for this set is a man under 40 in good health and CMV-seronegative. CDR3s include the opening cysteine and the closing phenylalanine or tryptophan. D genes are given only for firm matches. A clone size is listed for some rows: how often the clone was seen (once, few, many), or a class if it is expanded.

d_gene	j_gene	abundance	v_gene	CDR3aa	CDR3nt
TRBD2	TRBJ2-3	-	TRBV29-1	CSVNGGRTSTDTQYF	TGCAGCGTGAATGGCGGGAGGACCAGCACAGATACGCAGTATTTT
TRBD1	TRBJ1-4	-	TRBV27	CASRNRGWEKLFF	TGTGCCAGCAGAAACAGGGGTTGGGAAAAACTGTTTTTT
-	TRBJ1-2	-	TRBV5-1	CASSLEQWGDYGYTF	TGCGCCAGCAGCTTGGAACAGTGGGGAGACTATGGCTACACCTTC
TRBD2	TRBJ2-2	-	TRBV4-3	CASSQEGGRETGELFF	TGCGCCAGCAGCCAAGAAGGCGGGAGAGAGACCGGGGAGCTGTTTTTT
-	TRBJ1-1	-	TRBV7-9	CASSLRDSKEAFF	TGTGCCAGCAGCTTAAGGGACTCTAAAGAAGCTTTCTTT
TRBD1	TRBJ2-7	-	TRBV4-1	CASSQNDRGYEQYF	TGCGCCAGCAGCCAGAACGACAGGGGCTACGAGCAGTACTTC
TRBD1	TRBJ2-1	-	TRBV29-1	CSVKTGGGYNEQFF	TGCAGCGTAAAAACAGGGGGTGGGTACAATGAGCAGTTCTTC
TRBD1	TRBJ2-4	once	TRBV5-6	CASSPLVVTGAKNIQYF	TGTGCCAGCAGCCCCCTCGTGGTGACAGGGGCCAAAAACATTCAGTACTTC
TRBD2	TRBJ2-3	-	TRBV6-4	CASSEGGGHTDTQYF	TGTGCCAGCAGTGAAGGCGGGGGGCACACAGATACGCAGTATTTT
-	TRBJ2-1	once	TRBV9	CASSVNPVFSSYNEQFF	TGTGCCAGCAGCGTCAACCCCGTTTTTAGCTCCTACAATGAGCAGTTCTTC
-	TRBJ2-1	-	TRBV27	CASSFTGTALVEQFF	TGTGCCAGCAGTTTCACCGGGACTGCCCTCGTTGAGCAGTTCTTC
TRBD2	TRBJ2-1	-	TRBV4-1	CASSLGLAGAVIYNEQFF	TGCGCCAGCAGCCTCGGACTAGCGGGGGCAGTAATCTACAATGAGCAGTTCTTC
TRBD2	TRBJ2-3	-	TRBV5-4	CASSSGLAGGTDTQYF	TGTGCCAGCAGCTCAGGACTAGCGGGGGGCACAGATACGCAGTATTTT
TRBD2	TRBJ2-1	few	TRBV5-4	CASSPSGTSGYNEQFF	TGTGCCAGCAGCCCTTCCGGGACTAGCGGCTACAATGAGCAGTTCTTC
-	TRBJ2-1	-	TRBV11-2	CASSLDVRDYNEQFF	TGTGCCAGCAGCTTAGATGTCCGGGATTACAATGAGCAGTTCTTC
TRBD2	TRBJ2-1	-	TRBV5-6	CASSHGTSNEQFF	TGTGCCAGCAGCCACGGGACTAGCAATGAGCAGTTCTTC
-	TRBJ2-7	-	TRBV28	CASSLQTAYEQYF	TGTGCCAGCAGTTTGCAAACAGCCTACGAGCAGTACTTC
-	TRBJ1-5	-	TRBV7-9	CASSFLQPQHF	TGTGCCAGCAGCTTTCTCCAGCCCCAGCATTTT
-	TRBJ2-1	-	TRBV4-3	CASSQTDRFGTNEQFF	TGCGCCAGCAGCCAGACTGACAGGTTTGGGACCAATGAGCAGTTCTTC
TRBD2	TRBJ2-7	-	TRBV9	CASSATSGGPYEQYF	TGTGCCAGCAGCGCAACTAGCGGGGGGCCCTACGAGCAGTACTTC
TRBD2	TRBJ2-2	-	TRBV5-4	CASSLGGLPTGELFF	TGTGCCAGCAGCTTGGGGGGACTACCCACCGGGGAGCTGTTTTTT
TRBD1	TRBJ1-5	-	TRBV10-1	CASSESGRTGRLYSNQPQHF	TGCGCCAGCAGTGAGTCGGGGAGGACAGGGAGACTTTATAGCAATCAGCCCCAGCATTTT
-	TRBJ1-2	once	TRBV6-4	CASSDGTDSYGYTF	TGTGCCAGCAGTGACGGGACTGACTCCTATGGCTACACCTTC
-	TRBJ2-3	-	TRBV11-2	CASSLYLGMAGRHTDTQYF	TGTGCCAGCAGCTTATATTTGGGTATGGCGGGACGGCACACAGATACGCAGTATTTT
-	TRBJ1-3	-	TRBV18	CASSPPNTSGNTIYF	TGTGCCAGCTCACCACCGAACACCTCTGGAAACACCATATATTTT
TRBD1	TRBJ2-2	-	TRBV13	CASSTTGPGELFF	TGTGCCAGCAGCACGACAGGGCCCGGGGAGCTGTTTTTT
-	TRBJ2-3	-	TRBV19	CASSILAVSTDTQYF	TGTGCCAGTAGTATTCTCGCGGTTAGCACAGATACGCAGTATTTT
TRBD1	TRBJ2-7	once	TRBV7-8	CASSIRGQVFYEQYF	TGTGCCAGCAGCATCAGGGGACAGGTCTTTTACGAGCAGTACTTC
-	TRBJ1-1	-	TRBV11-2	CASSLQGLEAFF	TGTGCCAGCAGCTTACAGGGGCTCGAAGCTTTCTTT
-	TRBJ1-6	-	TRBV15	CATSADGGNSPLHF	TGTGCCACCAGCGCCGACGGGGGAAATTCACCCCTCCACTTT
-	TRBJ2-1	-	TRBV29-1	CSVEWLGGGSYNEQFF	TGCAGCGTTGAATGGTTAGGGGGGGGGTCCTACAATGAGCAGTTCTTC
TRBD1	TRBJ1-4	-	TRBV5-1	CASNSGGTNEKLFF	TGCGCCAGCAACTCAGGGGGAACTAATGAAAAACTGTTTTTT
TRBD1	TRBJ1-4	-	TRBV4-3	CASSQAITGGGWDEKLFF	TGCGCCAGCAGCCAGGCGATTACAGGGGGCGGATGGGATGAAAAACTGTTTTTT
TRBD2	TRBJ2-7	-	TRBV7-2	CASSFGGSSLKEQYF	TGTGCCAGCAGCTTCGGCGGGAGTAGTCTAAAGGAGCAGTACTTC
TRBD1	TRBJ1-3	-	TRBV2	CASAWDRESSGNTIYF	TGTGCCTCCGCCTGGGACAGGGAAAGCTCTGGAAACACCATATATTTT
TRBD1	TRBJ2-1	-	TRBV6-5	CASRPGTGPYNEQFF	TGTGCCAGCCGGCCTGGGACAGGGCCCTACAATGAGCAGTTCTTC
TRBD2	TRBJ2-1	-	TRBV10-3	CAISESFSGRANNEQFF	TGTGCCATCAGTGAGTCCTTTAGCGGGAGGGCGAACAATGAGCAGTTCTTC
-	TRBJ1-2	-	TRBV28	CASSLGQGNYGYTF	TGTGCCAGCAGTTTAGGGCAGGGGAACTATGGCTACACCTTC
TRBD2	TRBJ2-2	once	TRBV19	CASMRGSGGGTGELFF	TGTGCCAGTATGAGGGGTAGCGGGGGGGGCACCGGGGAGCTGTTTTTT
-	TRBJ2-7	-	TRBV6-7	CASSRTPGGVSYEQYF	TGTGCCAGCAGTAGGACGCCCGGGGGTGTCTCCTACGAGCAGTACTTC
-	TRBJ1-6	once	TRBV6-6	CASSSRTVYNSPLHF	TGTGCCAGCAGTTCCCGGACAGTATATAATTCACCCCTCCACTTT
-	TRBJ2-3	-	TRBV4-1	CASSQVEETDTQYF	TGCGCCAGCAGCCAAGTAGAGGAAACAGATACGCAGTATTTT
TRBD1	TRBJ2-1	-	TRBV6-1	CASSETGWEQFF	TGTGCCAGCAGTGAGACAGGGTGGGAGCAGTTCTTC
TRBD2	TRBJ2-1	-	TRBV9	CASSPLAGVINEQFF	TGTGCCAGCAGCCCCCTGGCGGGAGTTATAAATGAGCAGTTCTTC
TRBD1	TRBJ2-1	once	TRBV5-1	CASRPGGAGYNEQFF	TGCGCCAGCAGACCAGGGGGCGCGGGGTACAATGAGCAGTTCTTC
-	TRBJ2-3	-	TRBV7-9	CASSARDITSTDTQYF	TGTGCCAGCAGCGCAAGGGACATAACTAGCACAGATACGCAGTATTTT
-	TRBJ1-5	-	TRBV12-5	CASGPDTSNQPQHF	TGTGCTAGTGGCCCGGACACGAGCAATCAGCCCCAGCATTTT
TRBD2	TRBJ2-2	-	TRBV7-9	CASSLSRSSGGRELFF	TGTGCCAGCAGCTTGTCCAGGTCCAGCGGGGGGAGGGAGCTGTTTTTT